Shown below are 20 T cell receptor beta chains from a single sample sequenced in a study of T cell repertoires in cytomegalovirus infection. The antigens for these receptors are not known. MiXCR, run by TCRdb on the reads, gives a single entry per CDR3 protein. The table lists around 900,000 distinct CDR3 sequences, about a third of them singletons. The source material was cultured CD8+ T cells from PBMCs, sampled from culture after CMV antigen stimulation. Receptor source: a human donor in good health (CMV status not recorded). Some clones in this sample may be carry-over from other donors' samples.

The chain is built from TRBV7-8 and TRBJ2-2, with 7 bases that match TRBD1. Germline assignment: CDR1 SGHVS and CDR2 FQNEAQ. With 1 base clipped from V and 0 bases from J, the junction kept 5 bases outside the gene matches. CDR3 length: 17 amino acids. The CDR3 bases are TGTGCCAGCAGCTTAGTAAGAGGACAGGCGAACACCGGGGAGCTGTTTTTT. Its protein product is CASSLVRGQANTGELFF.

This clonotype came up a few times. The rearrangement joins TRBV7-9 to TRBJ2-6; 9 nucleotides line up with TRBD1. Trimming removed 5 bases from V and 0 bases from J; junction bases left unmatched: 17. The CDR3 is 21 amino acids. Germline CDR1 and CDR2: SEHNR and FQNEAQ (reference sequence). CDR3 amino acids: CASSPRDRVNLDHSGANVLTF. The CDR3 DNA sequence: TGTGCCAGCAGCCCCCGGGACAGGGTTAACTTGGACCACTCTGGGGCCAACGTCCTGACTTTC.

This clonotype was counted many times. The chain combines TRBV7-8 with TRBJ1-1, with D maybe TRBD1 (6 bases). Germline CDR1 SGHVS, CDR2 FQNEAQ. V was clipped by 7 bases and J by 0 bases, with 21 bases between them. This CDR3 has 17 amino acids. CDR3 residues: CASTAGQQGAMNTEAFF. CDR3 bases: TGTGCCAGCACCGCAGGTCAACAGGGCGCGATGAACACTGAAGCTTTCTTT.

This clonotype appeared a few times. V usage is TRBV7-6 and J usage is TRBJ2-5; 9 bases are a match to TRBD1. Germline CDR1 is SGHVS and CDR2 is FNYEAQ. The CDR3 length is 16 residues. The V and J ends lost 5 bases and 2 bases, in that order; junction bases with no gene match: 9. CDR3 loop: CASSTLDRGRQETQYF. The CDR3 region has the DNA TGTGCCAGCAGCACCCTGGACAGGGGCCGACAAGAGACCCAGTACTTC.

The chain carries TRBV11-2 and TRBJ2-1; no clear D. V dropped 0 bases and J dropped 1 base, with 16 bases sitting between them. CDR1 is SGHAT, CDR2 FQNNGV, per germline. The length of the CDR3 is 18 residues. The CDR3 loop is CASSLDLVWTASYNEQFF. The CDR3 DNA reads TGTGCCAGCAGCTTAGATCTGGTCTGGACCGCGTCCTACAATGAGCAGTTCTTC.

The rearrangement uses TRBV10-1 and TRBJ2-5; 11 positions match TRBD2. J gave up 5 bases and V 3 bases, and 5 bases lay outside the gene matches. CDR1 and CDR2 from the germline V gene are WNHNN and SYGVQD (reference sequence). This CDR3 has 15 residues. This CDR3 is CASSELGTSGETQYF. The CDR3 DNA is TGCGCCAGCAGTGAACTTGGGACTAGCGGCGAGACCCAGTACTTC.

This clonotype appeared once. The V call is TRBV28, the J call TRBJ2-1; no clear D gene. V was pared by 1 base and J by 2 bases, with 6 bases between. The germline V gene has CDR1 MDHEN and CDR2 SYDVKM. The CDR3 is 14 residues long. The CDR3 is CASSLSTPYNEQFF. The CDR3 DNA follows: TGTGCCAGCAGTTTATCCACCCCCTACAATGAGCAGTTCTTC.

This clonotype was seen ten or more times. CDR3 amino acids: CASSLGTSGGWTDTQYF. CDR3 sequence (DNA): TGTGCCAGCAGCTTAGGGACTAGCGGGGGTTGGACAGATACGCAGTATTTT. This chain connects TRBV7-8 to TRBJ2-3, with 13 bases matching TRBD2. The CDR3 is 17 amino acids. CDR1 SGHVS and CDR2 FQNEAQ come from the germline V gene. The V and J ends lost 1 base and 3 bases, in that order; junction bases with no gene match: 4. The full variable domain, with the rest looked up from reference TRBV7-8 and TRBJ2-3, is GAGVSQSPRYKVAKRGQDVALRCDPISGHVSLFWYQQALGQGPEFLTYFQNEAQLDKSGLPSDRFFAERPEGSVSTLKIQRTQQEDSAVYLCASSLGTSGGWTDTQYFGPGTRLTVL.

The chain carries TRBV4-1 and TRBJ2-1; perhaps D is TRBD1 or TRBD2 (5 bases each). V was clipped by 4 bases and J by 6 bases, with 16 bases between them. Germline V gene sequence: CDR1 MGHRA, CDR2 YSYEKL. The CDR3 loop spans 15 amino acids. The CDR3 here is CASSPIVDSGNEQFF. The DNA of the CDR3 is TGCGCCAGCAGCCCAATAGTCGACAGCGGCAATGAGCAGTTCTTC.

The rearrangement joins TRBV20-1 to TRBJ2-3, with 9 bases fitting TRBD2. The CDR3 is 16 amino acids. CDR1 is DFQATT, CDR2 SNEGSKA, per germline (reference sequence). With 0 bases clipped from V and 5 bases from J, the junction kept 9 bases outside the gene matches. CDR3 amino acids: CSAREKAGGRVDTQYF. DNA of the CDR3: TGCAGTGCTAGAGAAAAAGCGGGGGGCCGAGTAGATACGCAGTATTTT.

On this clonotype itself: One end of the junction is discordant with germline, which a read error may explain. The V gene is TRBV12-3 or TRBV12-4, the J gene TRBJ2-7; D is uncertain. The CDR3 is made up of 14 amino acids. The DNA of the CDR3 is TGTGTCAGCACCCCGACCGGGCCCTCCTACGAGCAGTACTTC. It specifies CVSTPTGPSYEQYF.

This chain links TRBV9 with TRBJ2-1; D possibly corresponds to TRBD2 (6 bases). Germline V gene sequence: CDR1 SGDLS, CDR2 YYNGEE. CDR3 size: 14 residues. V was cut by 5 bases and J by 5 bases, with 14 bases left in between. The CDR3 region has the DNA TGTGCCAGCAGTCCTTACCTAGCGAACAATGAGCAGTTCTTC. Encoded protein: CASSPYLANNEQFF.

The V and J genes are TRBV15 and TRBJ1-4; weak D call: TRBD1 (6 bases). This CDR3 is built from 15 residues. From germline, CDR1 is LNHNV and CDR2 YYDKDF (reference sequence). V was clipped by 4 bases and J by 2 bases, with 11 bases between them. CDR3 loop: CATSNYRATNEKLFF. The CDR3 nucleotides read TGTGCCACCAGCAACTACAGGGCCACTAATGAAAAACTGTTTTTT.

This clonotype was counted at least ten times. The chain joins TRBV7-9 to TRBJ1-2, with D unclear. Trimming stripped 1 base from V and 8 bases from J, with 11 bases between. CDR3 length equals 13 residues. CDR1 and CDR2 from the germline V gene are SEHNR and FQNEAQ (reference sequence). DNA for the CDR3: TGTGCCAGCAGCTTAGGCCCCCGGCAAGGCTACACCTTC. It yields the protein CASSLGPRQGYTF.

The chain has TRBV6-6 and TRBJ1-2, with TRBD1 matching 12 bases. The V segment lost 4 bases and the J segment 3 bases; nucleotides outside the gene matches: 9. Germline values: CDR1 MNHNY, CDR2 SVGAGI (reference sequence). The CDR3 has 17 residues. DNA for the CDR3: TGTGCCAGCAGTTGGGACAGGGGGCCCGCCTATGACTATGGCTACACCTTC. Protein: CASSWDRGPAYDYGYTF.

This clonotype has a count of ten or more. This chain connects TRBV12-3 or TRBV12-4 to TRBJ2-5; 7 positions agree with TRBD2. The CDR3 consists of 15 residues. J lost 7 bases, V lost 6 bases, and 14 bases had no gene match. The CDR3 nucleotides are TGTGCCAGCAGGCCATCTAGCGGAGCCGGGGGGACCCAGTACTTC. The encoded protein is CASRPSSGAGGTQYF.

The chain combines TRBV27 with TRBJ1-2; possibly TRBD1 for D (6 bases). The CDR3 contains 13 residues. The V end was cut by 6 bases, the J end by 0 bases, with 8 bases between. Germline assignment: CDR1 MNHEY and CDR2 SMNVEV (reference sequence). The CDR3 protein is CASRDSANYGYTF. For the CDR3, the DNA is TGTGCCAGCAGGGACAGCGCTAACTATGGCTACACCTTC.

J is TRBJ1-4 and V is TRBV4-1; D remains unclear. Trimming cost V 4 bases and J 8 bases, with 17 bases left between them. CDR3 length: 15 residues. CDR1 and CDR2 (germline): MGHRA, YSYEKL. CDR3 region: CASSRPLEINEKLFF. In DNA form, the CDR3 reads TGCGCCAGCAGCCGCCCGCTGGAAATTAACGAAAAACTGTTTTTT.

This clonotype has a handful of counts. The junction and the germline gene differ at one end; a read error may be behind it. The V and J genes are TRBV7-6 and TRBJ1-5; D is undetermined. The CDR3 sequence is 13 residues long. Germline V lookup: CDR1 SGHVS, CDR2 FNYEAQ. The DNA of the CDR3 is TGTGCCAGCAGCGACTTTTCGGGTCAGGTACTGAATTTT. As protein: CASSDFSGQVLNF.

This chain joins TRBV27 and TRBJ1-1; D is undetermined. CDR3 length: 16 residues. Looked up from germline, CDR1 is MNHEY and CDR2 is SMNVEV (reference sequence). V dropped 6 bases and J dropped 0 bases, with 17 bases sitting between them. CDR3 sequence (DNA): TGTGCCAGCAGCTCAAAGCCGGCAGGTTTGAACACTGAAGCTTTCTTT. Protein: CASSSKPAGLNTEAFF.